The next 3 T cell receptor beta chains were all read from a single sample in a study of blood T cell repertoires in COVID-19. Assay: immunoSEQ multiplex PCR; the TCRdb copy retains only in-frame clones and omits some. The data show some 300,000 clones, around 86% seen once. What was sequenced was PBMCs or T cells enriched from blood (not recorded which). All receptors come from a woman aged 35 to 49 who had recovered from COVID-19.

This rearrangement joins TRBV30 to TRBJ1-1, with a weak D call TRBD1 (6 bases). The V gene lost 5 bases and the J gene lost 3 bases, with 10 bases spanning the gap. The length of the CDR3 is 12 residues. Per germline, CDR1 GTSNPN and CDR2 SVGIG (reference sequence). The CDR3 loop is CAWGQFYTEAFF. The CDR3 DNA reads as TGTGCCTGGGGACAGTTTTACACTGAAGCTTTCTTT.

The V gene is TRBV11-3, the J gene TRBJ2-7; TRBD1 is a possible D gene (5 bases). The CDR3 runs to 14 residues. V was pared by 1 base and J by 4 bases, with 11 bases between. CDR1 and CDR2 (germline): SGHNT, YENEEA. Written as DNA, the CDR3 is TGTGCCAGCAGCTTAGGGGCAGGGCATTACGAGCAGTACTTC. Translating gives CASSLGAGHYEQYF.

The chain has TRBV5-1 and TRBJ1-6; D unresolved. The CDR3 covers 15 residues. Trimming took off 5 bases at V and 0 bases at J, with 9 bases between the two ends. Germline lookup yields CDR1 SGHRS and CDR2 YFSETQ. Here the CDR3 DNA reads TGCGCCAGCAGGGGCGGGAGCTCCTATAATTCACCCCTCCACTTT. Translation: CASRGGSSYNSPLHF.